This entry is about one TCR beta chain. This sample was taken from a study of shared clonotypes between healthy human individuals. Naivety among CD8 cells was defined by CD45RO negativity and positive CCR7 selection, thereby excluding terminally differentiated effector memory CD45RA+ cells. Some clones are missing from TCRdb's copy, which holds only in-frame ones; the method was immunoSEQ multiplex PCR. The data show about 2.1 million clones, with 85% to 95% seen just once and 1.5% to 2% held by the top ten. V lost 0 bases and J lost 8, with 10 bases in between. Germline V gives CDR1 MGHRA, CDR2 YSYEKL. The CDR3 totals 14 residues.

This sequence joins TRBV4-1 and TRBJ1-4; weak D call: TRBD1 (6 bases). This TCR came from a man younger than 30 in good health. Some clones in this sample may be carry-over from other donors' samples. The sequenced sample consisted of naive CD8+ T cells from PBMCs. DNA of the CDR3: TGCGCCAGCAGCCAAGAGGCAGGGGAGGAAAAACTGTTTTTT. Encoded protein: CASSQEAGEEKLFF.